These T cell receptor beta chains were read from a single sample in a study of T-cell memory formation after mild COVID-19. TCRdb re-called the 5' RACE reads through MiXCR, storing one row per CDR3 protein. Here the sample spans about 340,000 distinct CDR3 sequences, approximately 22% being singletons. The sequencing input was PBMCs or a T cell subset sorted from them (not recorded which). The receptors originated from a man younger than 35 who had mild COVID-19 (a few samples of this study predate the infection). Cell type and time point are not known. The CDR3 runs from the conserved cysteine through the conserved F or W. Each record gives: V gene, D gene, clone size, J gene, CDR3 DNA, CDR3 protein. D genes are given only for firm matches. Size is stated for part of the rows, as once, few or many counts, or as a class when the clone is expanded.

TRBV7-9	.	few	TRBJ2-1	TGTGCCAGCAGCCCGCCCCTCCCCTACAATGAGCAGTTCTTC	CASSPPLPYNEQFF
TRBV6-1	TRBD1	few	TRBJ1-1	TGTGCCAGCAGTACAACCGGGACAGGGTCCCCTGAAGCTTTCTTT	CASSTTGTGSPEAFF
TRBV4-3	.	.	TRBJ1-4	TGCGCCAGCAGCCAAGAGTCGCCGGGCCAATTAAGTAATGAAAAACTGTTTTTT	CASSQESPGQLSNEKLFF
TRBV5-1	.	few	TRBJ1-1	TGCGCCAGCAGCTTGGTTGAGGGGGAAGCTTTCTTT	CASSLVEGEAFF
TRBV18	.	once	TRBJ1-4	TGTGCCAGCTCACCACCGCGGGGGATTGATGAAAAACTGTTTTTT	CASSPPRGIDEKLFF
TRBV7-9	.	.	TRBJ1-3	TGTGCCAGCAGCGGCTCTGGAAACACCATATATTTT	CASSGSGNTIYF
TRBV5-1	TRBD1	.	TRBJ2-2	TGCGCCAGCGGGACAGGGATCACCGGGGAGCTGTTTTTT	CASGTGITGELFF
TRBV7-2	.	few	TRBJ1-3	TGTGCCAGCAGCTTAGGGCCCCTGCCTGGAAACACCATATATTTT	CASSLGPLPGNTIYF
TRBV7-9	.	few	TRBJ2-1	TGTGCCAGCAGGACAGGGTCGGCTAGCGAGTTCTTC	CASRTGSASEFF
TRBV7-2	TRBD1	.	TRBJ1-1	TGTGCCAGCAGCTTAGCGCTAATAGCAGGGGGGAACACTGAAGCTTTCTTT	CASSLALIAGGNTEAFF
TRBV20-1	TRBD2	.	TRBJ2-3	TGCAGTGCTAGAGACTGGACTAGCCCTAGCACAGATACGCAGTATTTT	CSARDWTSPSTDTQYF
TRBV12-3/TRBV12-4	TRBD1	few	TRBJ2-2	TGTGCCCTCAGCATCGGGACAGGGACCGGGGAGCTGTTTTTT	CALSIGTGTGELFF
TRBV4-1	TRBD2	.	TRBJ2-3	TGCGCCAGCAGCCAAGATCCCCTAGCGGGGTTAGCAGATACGCAGTATTTT	CASSQDPLAGLADTQYF
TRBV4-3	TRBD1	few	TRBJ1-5	TGCGCCAGCAGCCTCGGACAGGGGTATGGGCCCCAGCATTTT	CASSLGQGYGPQHF
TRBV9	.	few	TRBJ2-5	TGTGCCAGCAGCGTAGACGGGACCCAAGAGACCCAGTACTTC	CASSVDGTQETQYF
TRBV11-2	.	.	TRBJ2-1	TGTGCCAGCAGCCGACTAGGAGGTGAGCAGTTCTTC	CASSRLGGEQFF
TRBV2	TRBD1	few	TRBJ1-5	TGTGCCAGCAGGCCGACAGGGGGGGAGCCCCAGCATTTT	CASRPTGGEPQHF
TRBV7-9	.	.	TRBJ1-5	TGTGCCAGCAGCTTACATGGTCCTAATCAGCCCCAGCATTTT	CASSLHGPNQPQHF
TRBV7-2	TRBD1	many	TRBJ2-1	TGTGCCAGCACCGAACAGGGGTCCTACAATGAGCAGTTCTTC	CASTEQGSYNEQFF
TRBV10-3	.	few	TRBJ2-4	TGTGCCATCAGTGAGGCGGGGGCGGCCAAAAACATTCAGTACTTC	CAISEAGAAKNIQYF
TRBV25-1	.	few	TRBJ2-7	TGTGCCAGCAGTGATGGGCAGGAGCGCTACTTC	CASSDGQERYF
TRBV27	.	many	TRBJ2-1	TGTGCCACCGGGGTCATATCCAGTCGCAATGAGCAGTTCTTC	CATGVISSRNEQFF
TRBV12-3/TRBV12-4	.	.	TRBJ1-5	TGTGCCAGCACCTTACAGGCTTGGGAGCCCCAGCATTTT	CASTLQAWEPQHF
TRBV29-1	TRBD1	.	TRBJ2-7	TGCAGCGCAGAGGGACAGAGTAACTACGAGCAGTACTTC	CSAEGQSNYEQYF
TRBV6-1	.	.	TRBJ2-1	TGTGCCAGCGAGGGAGAGAACAATGAGCAGTTCTTC	CASEGENNEQFF
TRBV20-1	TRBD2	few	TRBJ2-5	TGCAGTGCTAGAGGGCCTGGACTAGCGGGACAAGAGACCCAGTACTTC	CSARGPGLAGQETQYF
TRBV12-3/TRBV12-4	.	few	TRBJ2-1	TGTGCCAGCAGTAGTAGCGGCGCTACCTACAATGAGCAGTTCTTC	CASSSSGATYNEQFF
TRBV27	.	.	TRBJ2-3	TGTGCCAGCAGGGGGGAAGGGGCTGTCACAGATACGCAGTATTTT	CASRGEGAVTDTQYF
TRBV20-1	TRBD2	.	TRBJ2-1	TGCAGTGCTAGAGATCCCTTAACTAGCGGGGACGATGAGCAGTTCTTC	CSARDPLTSGDDEQFF
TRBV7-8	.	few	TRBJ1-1	TGTGCCAGCAGCACTTACAGGGCCGGCACTGAAGCTTTCTTT	CASSTYRAGTEAFF
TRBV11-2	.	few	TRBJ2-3	TGTGCCAGCAGCTTAGCGGCTTACACAGATACGCAGTATTTT	CASSLAAYTDTQYF
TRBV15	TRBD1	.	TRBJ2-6	TGTGCCACCAGCAGAGGGCAGGGGGCCTCTGGGGCCAACGTCCTGACTTTC	CATSRGQGASGANVLTF
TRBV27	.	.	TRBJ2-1	TGTGCCAGCGGAATACTTAGTGAGCAGTTCTTC	CASGILSEQFF
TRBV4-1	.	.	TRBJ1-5	TGCGCCAGCAGCCGGAACCTAGCGGGGCCTAGCAATCAGCCCCAGCATTTT	CASSRNLAGPSNQPQHF
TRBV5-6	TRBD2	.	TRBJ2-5	TGTGCCAGCAGCTTTGGGACTAAAGAGACCCAGTACTTC	CASSFGTKETQYF
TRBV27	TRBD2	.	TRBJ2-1	TGTGCCAGCAGTCCCTCCAGCGGGGGGGCAAATGAGCAGTTCTTC	CASSPSSGGANEQFF
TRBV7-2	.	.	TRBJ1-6	TGTGCCAGCAGCTTAGGGACACCTGATAATTCACCCCTCCACTTT	CASSLGTPDNSPLHF
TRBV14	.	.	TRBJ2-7	TGTGCCAGCAGCCAAGAGCTTGGAGGGTACACCTACGAGCAGTACTTC	CASSQELGGYTYEQYF
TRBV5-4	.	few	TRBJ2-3	TGTGCCAGCAACCTGCAACAGGGTTCGGGTACGCAGTATTTT	CASNLQQGSGTQYF
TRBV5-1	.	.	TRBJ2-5	TGCGCCAGCAGCTTCGGGGCGACGGAGACCCAGTACTTC	CASSFGATETQYF
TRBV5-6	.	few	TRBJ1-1	TGTGCCAGCAGCTTGCCGGGTCTACGCACCTTGAACACTGAAGCTTTCTTT	CASSLPGLRTLNTEAFF
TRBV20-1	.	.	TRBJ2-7	TGCAGTGCTGCCGGCAGGGGCCGCGAGCAGTACTTC	CSAAGRGREQYF
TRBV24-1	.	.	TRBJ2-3	TGTGCCACCAGTGATTTGACAGGTAGCACAGATACGCAGTATTTT	CATSDLTGSTDTQYF